This is a list of T cell receptor beta chains from one sample in a study of cytomegalovirus exposure and HLA in healthy donors. Profiling relied on immunoSEQ multiplex PCR, and the TCRdb table lists in-frame clones only, not all of them. This table holds about 170,000 clones, 73% found once. The source material was PBMCs. The receptors derive from a woman between 18 and 29 years old in good health and CMV-seropositive. Each CDR3 is given with its conserved first and last residue. Fields, in order: V gene, clone size, J gene, D gene, CDR3 protein, CDR3 DNA. A D gene is named only where the DNA matches it firmly. Expanded clones are given a class, and other clones once, few, many or no size at all.

TRBV29-1	NA	TRBJ2-1	TRBD2	CSPKRGGIYNEQFF	TGCAGCCCGAAACGCGGGGGTATTTACAATGAGCAGTTCTTC
TRBV4-1	NA	TRBJ2-6	NA	CASSQGPTVSGANVLTF	TGCGCCAGCAGCCAAGGTCCGACAGTCTCTGGGGCCAACGTCCTGACTTTC
TRBV5-4	NA	TRBJ2-5	TRBD1	CASSVAAGTGVGETQYF	TGTGCCAGCAGCGTAGCCGCCGGGACAGGGGTGGGCGAGACCCAGTACTTC
TRBV4-2	once	TRBJ2-2	NA	CASSQDPGPSLTGELFF	TGTGCCAGCAGCCAAGATCCAGGGCCTTCTCTCACCGGGGAGCTGTTTTTT
TRBV4-2	NA	TRBJ2-7	NA	CASSQKTNYEQYF	TGTGCCAGCAGCCAAAAGACCAACTACGAGCAGTACTTC
TRBV6-1	NA	TRBJ2-1	TRBD2	CASSVAGGKVDEQFF	TGTGCCAGCAGTGTGGCGGGAGGGAAAGTGGATGAGCAGTTCTTC
TRBV9	NA	TRBJ1-6	TRBD1	CASSGQGGSPLHF	TGTGCCAGCAGCGGACAGGGGGGTTCACCCCTCCACTTT
TRBV6-5	once	TRBJ2-7	TRBD2	CASSIAGVQQYF	TGTGCCAGCAGTATAGCGGGGGTTCAGCAGTACTTC
TRBV7-2	NA	TRBJ2-7	NA	CASSFRIIENEQYF	TGTGCCAGCAGCTTCCGCATTATTGAGAACGAGCAGTACTTC
TRBV10-3	few	TRBJ1-1	TRBD1	CANGQDSGQAFF	TGTGCCAACGGACAGGATAGTGGCCAAGCTTTCTTT
TRBV21-1	once	TRBJ1-5	NA	CASSGAAHIDQPQHF	TGTGCCAGCAGCGGGGCAGCCCACATAGATCAGCCCCAGCATTTT
TRBV20-1	NA	TRBJ2-1	NA	CSAGQNEQFF	TGCAGTGCTGGCCAAAATGAGCAGTTCTTC
TRBV25-1	NA	TRBJ2-2	NA	CASSPGGIRTGELFF	TGTGCCAGCAGCCCAGGAGGGATAAGGACCGGGGAGCTGTTTTTT
TRBV2	NA	TRBJ2-2	NA	CASSYRSNTGELFF	TGTGCCAGCAGTTACAGGTCCAACACCGGGGAGCTGTTTTTT
TRBV5-1	NA	TRBJ1-1	NA	CASSLLPDTEAFF	TGCGCCAGCAGCTTGCTTCCGGACACTGAAGCTTTCTTT
TRBV7-6	NA	TRBJ1-2	NA	CASSYIREGGNYGYTF	TGTGCCAGCAGCTACATCAGGGAGGGTGGTAACTATGGCTACACCTTC
TRBV28	NA	TRBJ1-1	NA	CASSLLPPVAEAFF	TGTGCCAGCAGTTTATTGCCCCCGGTCGCTGAAGCTTTCTTT
TRBV11-1	NA	TRBJ2-1	TRBD2	CASSLEASGGVYEQFF	TGTGCCAGCAGCTTAGAGGCTAGCGGGGGGGTATATGAGCAGTTCTTC
TRBV29-1	NA	TRBJ2-1	TRBD2	CSAVTSGYNEQFF	TGCAGCGCTGTGACTAGCGGCTACAATGAGCAGTTCTTC
TRBV7-9	NA	TRBJ1-6	TRBD1	CASSFASQGAGSPLHF	TGTGCCAGCAGCTTCGCCTCACAGGGGGCTGGTTCACCCCTCCACTTT
TRBV7-3	NA	TRBJ1-1	NA	CASSPGTEAFF	TGTGCCAGCAGCCCCGGCACTGAAGCTTTCTTT
TRBV5-4	NA	TRBJ2-7	TRBD2	CASSRAGTESYEQYF	TGTGCCAGCAGCCGAGCGGGGACCGAATCTTACGAGCAGTACTTC
TRBV29-1	NA	TRBJ1-1	NA	CSVQTVEAFF	TGCAGCGTTCAGACAGTTGAAGCTTTCTTT
TRBV19	NA	TRBJ2-3	NA	CASSTGWTPGTDTQYF	TGTGCCAGTAGTACCGGATGGACACCCGGCACAGATACGCAGTATTTT
TRBV6-5	few	TRBJ2-2	NA	CASSFGGAGELFF	TGTGCCAGCAGCTTTGGGGGCGCCGGGGAGCTGTTTTTT
TRBV5-6	NA	TRBJ2-1	TRBD2	CASSFPRESSYNEQFF	TGTGCCAGCAGCTTCCCGCGGGAGAGCTCCTACAATGAGCAGTTCTTC
TRBV29-1	few	TRBJ2-3	TRBD1	CSVRRTGDRTDTQYF	TGCAGCGTGAGGAGGACAGGGGACCGCACAGATACGCAGTATTTT
TRBV19	NA	TRBJ2-1	NA	CASSTRSMRLLGSEQFF	TGTGCCAGTAGTACCAGATCTATGAGGTTACTCGGATCTGAGCAGTTCTTC
TRBV9	NA	TRBJ2-7	TRBD1	CASSPNRDRGYYEQYF	TGTGCCAGCAGCCCTAACCGGGACAGGGGCTACTACGAGCAGTACTTC